Sequencing of this TCR beta chain was carried out in a study of blood T cell repertoires in COVID-19. Overall study: Some COVID-19 samples were acute and others convalescent; all came from the United States, Italy and Spain. PBMCs, B-cell-depleted T cells, or T cells were the source of the cDNA or gDNA that made up the material.

V lost 5 bases and J lost 7; bases outside the gene matches: 12. This CDR3 has 15 residues. Germline CDR1 MDHEN, CDR2 SYDVKM. In the original processing: Estimates of nucleated cell counts were drawn from the amplification of reference gene primers. The method was immunoSEQ multiplex PCR; TCRdb's version includes in-frame clones alone and lacks a portion of them. The V and J calls and clone size are taken from that table; D and trimming were inferred from the DNA. This table holds about 110,000 clones, approximately 85% found once. This sequence joins TRBV28 and TRBJ2-5; 8 nucleotides agree with TRBD1. Sequencing used peripheral blood. This receptor was identified in a man between 65 and 79 years old with acute or convalescent COVID-19. The CDR3 sequence is CASSLSRDRTGTQYF. CDR3 bases: TGTGCCAGCAGTCTGTCCCGGGACAGGACAGGGACCCAGTACTTC.